This T cell receptor beta chain was retrieved from a study of shared clonotypes between healthy human individuals. Study-level results: The naive CD4 repertoires of several donors were compared, and approximately 4.7% of clonotypes were shared. On the whole, naive subsets had larger estimated richness than memory subsets had. Tissue TCR repertoires likely differ from these blood-only repertoires.

Note on this clone: Antigen: not known.

The data were produced by immunoSEQ multiplex PCR, yet TCRdb's version contains in-frame clones alone and is incomplete. Among roughly 1,100,000 clones, about 74% were seen once, and the ten largest hold approximately 1.5%. The V gene end was trimmed by 0 bases and the J gene end by 3 bases; junction bases not matched to a gene: 6. There are 15 residues in the CDR3. CDR1 is SGDLS and CDR2 is YYNGEE in the germline V gene. Every donor, a Caucasian adult, lived in Nashville, Tennessee. The sequenced sample was memory CD4+ T cells sorted from blood. Noted subset: CD45RA-negative fraction. The J gene is TRBJ2-7, the V gene TRBV9, with 7 nucleotides matching TRBD1. The clonotype originates from a man younger than 30 in good health. In nucleotides, the CDR3 is TGTGCCAGCAGCGTAGCGACAGGGAGAGACTACGAGCAGTACTTC. Encoded protein: CASSVATGRDYEQYF.